This T cell receptor beta chain was sequenced in a study of blood T cell repertoires in COVID-19. Study as a whole: The United States, Italy and Spain supplied acute and convalescent COVID-19 samples.

The CDR3 has 14 residues. Trimming at V came to 6 bases and at J to 11 bases, leaving 12 bases not matched to a gene. The germline gives CDR1 MDHEN, CDR2 SYDVKM. In this sample, this clone is medium-sized. As handled by the study authors: Researchers report that nucleated cell counts were estimated from reference gene primer amplification. Clones were read by immunoSEQ multiplex PCR, and TCRdb kept only the in-frame ones, dropping some. D and trimming come from the DNA, and the V and J calls and clone size come from that table. The data contain tens of thousands of clones, roughly 85% of them singletons.

This rearrangement joins TRBV28 to TRBJ1-1, with 10 bases identical to TRBD1. This TCR came from a woman older than 75 with acute or convalescent COVID-19. What was sequenced was peripheral blood. The DNA of the CDR3 is TGTGCCAGCAGCTCTCCCGGGACAGGGGTATTGGCTTTCTTT. It codes for CASSSPGTGVLAFF.